This passage covers 20 T cell receptor delta chains from one sample sequenced in a study of delta chains in infants with herpesvirus infections. PBMC RNA was reverse transcribed using gamma-chain- and delta-chain-specific primers. TCRdb re-analyzed the RT-PCR reads via CATT. The table shows several hundred delta-chain clones, with 55% occurring only once. The material was peripheral blood, obtained at time point 4 of longitudinal follow-up. These receptors were collected from a human donor who was a Ugandan infant, either HIV-exposed or HIV-unexposed (not recorded which).

This clone has a handful of counts. V is TRDV1 and J is TRDJ1; 12 bases align to TRDD3. The length of the CDR3 is 26 residues. V was clipped by 1 base and J by 0 bases; unmatched bases: 30. Germline CDR1 and CDR2: TSWWSYY and QGS. The CDR3 protein is CALGEPKGLGLADWGILGGHTDKLIF. The CDR3 bases are TGTGCTCTTGGGGAACCTAAGGGGTTGGGGCTAGCGGACTGGGGGATACTGGGGGGACACACCGATAAACTCATCTTT.

On this clone: A read error likely explains why the TCRdb protein, taken from a much larger clone, differs from this DNA's translation at residue 6; the protein shown is translated from the DNA. This chain connects TRDV1 to TRDJ1; D might be TRDD3 (9 bases). The CDR3 sequence is 21 residues long. V lost 3 bases and J 0 bases, leaving 29 bases between the germline ends. Germline CDR1 and CDR2: TSWWSYY and QGS. The CDR3 DNA is TGTGCTCTTGGGGACCCTACTTCCTACCCCTACTGGGGGACCTACACCGATAAACTCATCTTT. Amino acids: CALGDPTSYPYWGTYTDKLIF.

This clone appeared a few times. A far larger clone differs by one base, so this is likely a read error. The rearrangement links TRDV2 to TRDJ2; 9 positions match TRDD3. Per germline, CDR1 GEAIGNYY and CDR2 EKD. After removal of 0 bases from V and 0 bases from J, the junction contained 16 bases not matched to a gene. The CDR3 totals 21 residues. In DNA form, the CDR3 reads TGTGCCTGTGACACCTCTTTCCCTACTGGGGGAAGTTTAGCTTTGACAGCACAACTCTTCTTT. As protein: CACDTSFPTGGSLALTAQLFF.

Points on this clone: This likely came from a read error, as a far larger clone is one base away. This chain links TRAV38-2/DV8 with TRDJ1; 10 nucleotides line up with TRDD3. Germline loops: CDR1 TSESDYY, CDR2 QEAYKQQN. V was clipped by 9 bases and J by 4 bases; unmatched bases: 36. This CDR3 spans 23 amino acids. The CDR3: CASARPFPTPYLGGYARNDKLIF. In DNA form, the CDR3 reads TGTGCTTCCGCTCGCCCGTTTCCTACTCCCTACTTAGGGGGATACGCGAGAAACGATAAACTCATCTTT.

This clone counts as large. V usage is TRDV2 and J usage is TRDJ1; D uncertain. V was trimmed by 0 bases and J by 7 bases, leaving 5 bases between them. Germline CDR1 GEAIGNYY, CDR2 EKD. The CDR3 loop spans 11 amino acids. CDR3 nucleotides: TGTGCCTGTGACACCTTAAGTAAACTCATCTTT. The encoded protein is CACDTLSKLIF.

Remarks on this clone: A read error likely explains why the TCRdb protein, taken from a much larger clone, differs from this DNA's translation at residue 17; the protein shown is translated from the DNA. The rearrangement joins TRDV2 to TRDJ2; 13 nucleotides line up with TRDD3. V lost 2 bases to trimming and J lost 9 bases; unmatched junction nucleotides: 23. Germline V gene data show CDR1 as GEAIGNYY and CDR2 as EKD. The CDR3 is made up of 21 amino acids. The CDR3: CACDNGFLLGDTLQLTTQLFF. For the CDR3, the DNA is TGTGCCTGTGACAACGGTTTCCTACTGGGGGATACGTTACAGCTCACAACACAACTCTTCTTT.

J is TRDJ1 and V is TRDV1; 9 bases fit TRDD3. V was pared by 3 bases and J by 0 bases, with 20 bases of the junction left unmatched. The CDR3 consists of 21 residues. Germline-derived CDR1 and CDR2 are TSWWSYY and QGS. CDR3 loop: CALGDLPVSVLGDSYTDKLIF. In DNA, the CDR3 is TGTGCTCTTGGGGATCTTCCTGTTTCTGTACTGGGGGACTCGTACACCGATAAACTCATCTTT.

To note about this clone: A far more abundant clone sits one base away, making this likely a read error. The rearrangement links TRAV29/DV5 to TRDJ1; TRDD3 matches 10 bases. CDR3 length: 18 amino acids. V was clipped by 2 bases and J by 0 bases; unmatched bases: 13. Germline assignment: CDR1 NSMFDY and CDR2 ISSIKDK. CDR3 protein: CAARNSFYWGIDTDKLIF. The CDR3 coding sequence is TGTGCAGCAAGGAATTCCTTTTACTGGGGGATTGACACCGATAAACTCATCTTT.

Comments on this clone: The likely explanation is a read error, given a far larger clone one base away. The CDR3, as DNA: TGTGCCTTCACGATCACCACTTCCACCTACTGGGGGATCGATCGGCTCATCTTT. Residues: CAFTITTSTYWGIDRLIF. This chain links TRDV3 with TRDJ1; 10 bases are a match to TRDD3. CDR1 is TVYSNPD, CDR2 GDNSRS, per germline (reference sequence). The V gene end was trimmed by 3 bases and the J gene end by 11 bases; junction bases not matched to a gene: 27. This CDR3 is built from 18 residues.

This clone was found a few times. This rearrangement joins TRAV29/DV5 to TRDJ1; 9 positions agree with TRDD3. The CDR3 loop spans 18 amino acids. Losses at the gene ends were 2 bases for V and 0 bases for J; bases not matched to a gene: 14. Germline V CDR1 and CDR2: NSMFDY, ISSIKDK. The CDR3 protein is CAARNTFYWGTYTDKLIF. The CDR3 DNA sequence: TGTGCAGCAAGGAATACCTTTTACTGGGGGACTTACACCGATAAACTCATCTTT.

This clone turned up a few times. This probably arose from a read error, given a far larger clone one base away. Other DNA sequences in this sample translate to the same CDR3. CDR3: CAYRKLNWGTYTDKLIF. The DNA of the CDR3 is TGTGCTTATAGGAAGTTAAACTGGGGGACTTACACCGATAAACTCATCTTT. This chain uses TRAV38-2/DV8 with TRDJ1; 9 bases match TRDD3. Unmatched junction bases numbered 9, after V lost 3 bases and J lost 0 bases. Per the germline V gene, CDR1 is TSESDYY and CDR2 is QEAYKQQN. CDR3 length: 17 residues.

By sample share, this clone is large (0.1 to 1%). The rearrangement uses TRDV1 and TRDJ3, with TRDD3 matching 10 bases. CDR1 is TSWWSYY and CDR2 is QGS in the germline V gene. The CDR3 spans 24 residues. The V and J ends lost 5 bases and 0 bases, in that order; junction bases with no gene match: 22. The CDR3 coding sequence is TGTGCTCTTGGGACGAGGCCTTCCGGTCCTTGGGGGATACTTGCCTCCTGGGACACCCGACAGATGTTTTTC. Translating it yields CALGTRPSGPWGILASWDTRQMFF.

On this clone itself: This likely stems from a read error, as it lies one base from a far larger clone. The rearrangement joins TRDV1 to TRDJ3; 10 nucleotides line up with TRDD3. This CDR3 spans 24 amino acids. V gave up 7 bases and J gave up 0 bases; unmatched junction bases: 24. Germline V lookup: CDR1 TSWWSYY, CDR2 QGS. The CDR3 sequence: CALVTRPSGPWGILASWDTRQMFF. The CDR3 DNA sequence: TGTGCTCTTGTGACGAGGCCTTCCGGTCCTTGGGGGATACTTGCCTCCTGGGACACCCGACAGATGTTTTTC.

A note on this clone: One base separates it from a far larger clone, so it is likely a read error. The gene calls are TRAV38-2/DV8 and TRDJ1; 10 nucleotides align to TRDD3. V was clipped by 9 bases and J by 4 bases; unmatched bases: 36. CDR1 and CDR2 from the germline V gene are TSESDYY and QEAYKQQN. This CDR3 comprises 23 residues. CDR3 bases: TGTGCTTCCTCTCGCCCGTTTCCTACTCCCTTCTTAGGGGGATACGCGAGAAACGATAAACTCATCTTT. Protein product: CASSRPFPTPFLGGYARNDKLIF.

With regard to this clone: This clone may be a read error of a much larger clone one base away. This sequence joins TRDV1 and TRDJ2; D unclear. In germline, CDR1 is TSWWSYY, CDR2 QGS. This CDR3 spans 13 amino acids. The CDR3 DNA is TGTGCTCTTGGGGAACGATGGACAGAACAACTCTTCTTT. Its translation is CALGERWTEQLFF.

A note on this clone: This sequence is one base from a far larger clone and is likely a read error. The J gene is TRDJ1, the V gene TRDV1; tentative D call: TRDD3 (5 bases). V lost 5 bases to trimming and J lost 4 bases, with 14 bases between them. Germline lookup yields CDR1 TSWWSYY and CDR2 QGS. CDR3 length: 14 amino acids. The DNA for the CDR3 is TGTGCTCTTGGGTCAAGCTTGTGGGGCGATAAACTCATCTTT. Translated: CALGSSLWGDKLIF.

This clone is categorized as large. The chain uses TRDV2 and TRDJ2; 8 bases align to TRDD3. From germline, CDR1 is GEAIGNYY and CDR2 EKD. The trim removed 4 bases at V and 6 bases at J, leaving 6 bases unmatched. The length of the CDR3 is 14 residues. CDR3 DNA sequence: TGTGCCTGTGATAAGTGGGGGATGGCAGCACAACTCTTCTTT. It codes for CACDKWGMAAQLFF.

The rearrangement joins TRDV2 to TRDJ1; a possible D gene is TRDD3 (6 bases). The CDR3 runs to 16 residues. The V gene's germline CDR1 is GEAIGNYY and CDR2 EKD. The V end was cut by 0 bases, the J end by 4 bases, with 17 bases between. The CDR3 protein is CACDTVGAPSRDKLIF. CDR3 nucleotide sequence: TGTGCCTGTGACACCGTGGGGGCCCCGTCCCGCGATAAACTCATCTTT.

This clone counts as large. This rearrangement joins TRDV3 to TRDJ1, with D unclear. CDR3 length: 14 amino acids. CDR1 is TVYSNPD, CDR2 GDNSRS, per germline (reference sequence). Between the trimmed V and J ends, which lost 3 bases and 0 bases, there was a span of 14 bases. CDR3 sequence: CAFKTLSDTDKLIF. In DNA, the CDR3 is TGTGCCTTCAAGACCCTTTCGGACACCGATAAACTCATCTTT.

For this clone: A far larger clone differs by one base, so this is likely a read error. This sequence joins TRDV1 and TRDJ3; D is uncertain. CDR3 length equals 19 residues. The germline V and J ends were trimmed by 2 bases and 1 base, with 15 bases remaining between them. Germline-derived CDR1 and CDR2 are TSWWSYY and QGS. The CDR3 bases are TGTGCTCTTGGGGAATGGCCTTTTACCTCATCCTGGGACACCCGACAGATGTTTTTC. As protein: CALGEWPFTSSWDTRQMFF.